Each of the 11 T cell receptor beta chains below was sequenced from the same sample in a study of a mutant IDH1 vaccine in newly diagnosed glioma. No antigen has been assigned to these receptors. TCRdb's table, derived via immunoSEQ multiplex PCR, lists solely in-frame clones and lacks some. The table shows 26,000 or so clones, with less than 90% occurring only once. Regarding time point: week 35, safety follow-up. Vaccine doses each comprised 300 ug of mutant IDH1 20-mer peptide, with topical imiquimod. The sequencing here drew on PBMCs, taken from a glioma patient whose treatment included an IDH1 peptide vaccine. These receptors all come from a man aged 25-45 years with glioma.

This clone has more than one count but fewer than ten. The chain joins TRBV5-1 to TRBJ1-1, with 7 bases identical to TRBD1. Germline V gene lookup returns CDR1 SGHRS and CDR2 YFSETQ. This CDR3 is built from 14 residues. V gave up 7 bases and J gave up 3 bases; unmatched junction bases: 9. In DNA, the CDR3 is TGCGCCAGCCGCCTGACAGGGTTTCACACTGAAGCTTTCTTT. Amino acids: CASRLTGFHTEAFF.

The genes are TRBV5-1 and TRBJ2-1; TRBD2 is a possible D gene (5 bases). CDR1 is SGHRS and CDR2 is YFSETQ in the germline V gene. Trimming took 5 bases from V and 6 from J, leaving 21 bases between them. The CDR3 contains 16 residues. In nucleotides, the CDR3 is TGCGCCAGCAGAGAGGAACCGGAGGACCCCATCAATGAGCAGTTCTTC. It is translated as CASREEPEDPINEQFF.

V and J are TRBV7-8 and TRBJ2-3, with D possibly TRBD2 on 6 matching bases. Trimming removed 8 bases at V and 2 bases at J, with 17 bases between. CDR3 length equals 15 residues. CDR1 is SGHVS and CDR2 is FQNEAQ in the germline V gene. For the CDR3, the DNA is TGTGCCAGCGGCCCTGCGGGGCTTACCACAGATACGCAGTATTTT. As protein: CASGPAGLTTDTQYF.

This clone has a handful of counts. The rearrangement links TRBV7-9 to TRBJ2-1; 11 positions match TRBD2. The germline CDR1 and CDR2 sequences are SEHNR and FQNEAQ (reference sequence). The ends lost 2 bases at V and 14 bases at J; junction bases unmatched: 8. The CDR3 extends over 14 amino acids. CDR3 in amino acids: CASSLLAGGTWEFF. Here the CDR3 DNA reads TGTGCCAGCAGCTTACTAGCGGGAGGTACTTGGGAGTTCTTC.

This rearrangement joins TRBV28 to TRBJ1-1; TRBD1 matches at 8 bases. V lost 6 bases, J lost 1 base, and 10 bases stayed unmatched. Germline V gives CDR1 MDHEN, CDR2 SYDVKM. This CDR3 has 16 amino acids. The CDR3 DNA follows: TGTGCCAGCAGGCTGACAGGGGCTGTGGGGAACACTGAAGCTTTCTTT. This encodes CASRLTGAVGNTEAFF.

The CDR3 sequence is CASKDRGLRNEKLFF. DNA of the CDR3: TGTGCCAGCAAGGACAGGGGGCTCAGAAATGAAAAACTGTTTTTT. This chain links TRBV27 with TRBJ1-4, with TRBD1 identical over 11 bases. Germline loops: CDR1 MNHEY, CDR2 SMNVEV (reference sequence). V was pared by 7 bases and J by 5 bases, with 6 bases of the junction left unmatched. CDR3 length: 15 amino acids. Full variable domain (missing parts from reference TRBV27 and TRBJ1-4): EAQVTQNPRYLITVTGKKLTVTCSQNMNHEYMSWYRQDPGLGLRQIYYSMNVEVTDKGDVPEGYKVSRKEKRNFPLILESPSPNQTSLYFCASKDRGLRNEKLFFGSGTQLSVL.

J is TRBJ1-1 and V is TRBV5-1; D perhaps matches TRBD1 (6 bases). In germline, CDR1 is SGHRS, CDR2 YFSETQ. Trimming took off 6 bases at V and 7 bases at J, with 22 bases between the two ends. This CDR3 spans 15 amino acids. The CDR3 DNA follows: TGCGCCAGCACGCCGGGACACCAGACCCCAAATGAAGCTTTCTTT. Translation: CASTPGHQTPNEAFF.

The chain carries TRBV5-1 and TRBJ2-2; TRBD1 agrees at 8 bases. V was clipped by 4 bases and J by 6 bases; unmatched bases: 5. The CDR3 is 14 amino acids. Germline values: CDR1 SGHRS, CDR2 YFSETQ. CDR3 nucleotide sequence: TGCGCCAGCAGCGACCAGGGGGCGGCCGGGGAGCTGTTTTTT. Its protein product is CASSDQGAAGELFF.

This rearrangement joins TRBV9 to TRBJ1-5, with D uncertain. Trimming cost V 6 bases and J 5 bases, with 12 bases left between them. The CDR3 totals 13 residues. Per the germline V gene, CDR1 is SGDLS and CDR2 is YYNGEE. Here the CDR3 reads CASNTDGDQPQHF. DNA of the CDR3: TGTGCCAGCAACACGGACGGGGATCAGCCCCAGCATTTT.

The CDR3 DNA reads TGCAGCGTTGAGTCCAATGGTGAGCAGTTCTTC. Translating gives CSVESNGEQFF. The rearrangement joins TRBV29-1 to TRBJ2-1; D is unresolved. Germline assignment: CDR1 SQVTM and CDR2 ANQGSEA. The length of the CDR3 is 11 residues. V was shortened by 3 bases and J by 9 bases, with 9 bases between the two germline ends.

This clone was recorded only once. The J gene is TRBJ1-4, the V gene TRBV5-5; D uncertain. Per the germline V gene, CDR1 is SGHKS and CDR2 is YYEKEE (reference sequence). The V and J ends lost 4 bases and 0 bases respectively, with 10 bases between them. CDR3 length: 15 amino acids. The CDR3 reads CASSPHQATNEKLFF. DNA for the CDR3: TGTGCCAGCAGCCCTCACCAGGCAACTAATGAAAAACTGTTTTTT.